This paragraph reports one TCR beta chain. Participants had their cohort set by participant-reported clinical history. In the authors' methods: By means of reference gene primer amplification, nucleated cell counts were estimated. Produced via immunoSEQ multiplex PCR; TCRdb's table is partial and in-frame only. V, J and clone size are those of that table, while D and trimming were read from the DNA. The top ten clones hold around 4.2% of a sample with over 120,000 clones, 86% of them seen once. This entry is derived from a study of blood T cell repertoires in COVID-19. V lost 7 bases, J lost 5 bases, and 14 bases stayed unmatched. This CDR3 region has 16 residues. In germline, CDR1 is LGHNA, CDR2 YSLEER.

This receptor was obtained from a man aged 50-59 years who had recovered from COVID-19. The sample comprised PBMCs or T cells enriched from blood (not recorded which). The rearrangement links TRBV4-3 to TRBJ2-1; 7 bases match TRBD2. In DNA form, the CDR3 reads TGCGCCAGCAATCGAATCGGGGGGACGAGCAACAATGAGCAGTTCTTC. Amino acids: CASNRIGGTSNNEQFF.